The 18 T cell receptor beta chains presented below share a single source sample, sequenced in a study of blood T cell repertoires in COVID-19. The assay was immunoSEQ multiplex PCR, and TCRdb's table has in-frame clones only and misses some. The profile shows under 250,000 clones, 70% to 85% of them singletons. Sequencing input: PBMCs or T cells enriched from blood (not recorded which). The source of these receptors is a woman aged 55-69 years who had recovered from COVID-19.

This chain joins TRBV23-1 and TRBJ1-1, with 9 bases lining up with TRBD1. TRBV23-1 is treated as an ORF (open reading frame) with a function not yet certain. Trimming cost V 3 bases and J 6 bases; bases outside gene matches: 14. This CDR3 spans 17 amino acids. The CDR3 nucleotides read TGCGCCAGCAGTCAGTCGACACAGGGGGCCGGTAGCGCTGAAGCTTTCTTT. Protein: CASSQSTQGAGSAEAFF.

The chain links TRBV15 to TRBJ2-2, with D perhaps matching TRBD1 (5 bases). The CDR3 spans 16 residues. Germline-derived CDR1 and CDR2 are LNHNV and YYDKDF (reference sequence). V lost 6 bases, J lost 0 bases, and 14 bases lay in between. CDR3 bases: TGTGCCACCAGTTTCCGGCGACAGACGAACACCGGGGAGCTGTTTTTT. Protein sequence: CATSFRRQTNTGELFF.

The chain carries TRBV3-1 (or the pseudogene TRBV3-2) and TRBJ1-6; TRBD1 might be the D (5 bases). Germline V gene sequence: CDR1 LGHDT, CDR2 YNNKEL (reference sequence). The CDR3 extends over 14 amino acids. Deletions cut 4 bases from V and 9 bases from J, with 13 bases between. The CDR3 region is CASSPFTGSSPLHF. In DNA, the CDR3 is TGTGCCAGCAGCCCCTTTACAGGATCTTCACCCCTCCACTTT.

The chain combines TRBV13 with TRBJ1-1; TRBD1 aligns across 8 bases. This CDR3 is 14 amino acids long. The ends lost 1 base at V and 3 bases at J; junction bases unmatched: 1. CDR1 and CDR2 (germline): PRHDT, FYEKMQ (reference sequence). The CDR3 DNA reads TGTGCCAGCAGCTTAGAGGACAGGGACACTGAAGCTTTCTTT. Its translation is CASSLEDRDTEAFF.

Remarks on this clone: The DNA is omitted, as the CDR3 cannot be located on it reliably, and the CDR3 follows TCRdb's listing. This chain links TRBV3-1 (or the pseudogene TRBV3-2) with TRBJ2-1; whether TRBD2, the table's D call, matches the DNA was not checked. Counting both end residues, the CDR3 totals 14 amino acids. CDR1 is LGHDT and CDR2 is YNNKEL in the germline V gene (reference sequence). CDR3 amino acids: CASSQDWAGGTFFF.

V and J are TRBV7-2 and TRBJ1-3, with D unclear. Trimming stripped 0 bases from V and 1 base from J, with 4 bases between. The CDR3 runs to 14 residues. The germline V gene has CDR1 SGHTA and CDR2 FQGNSA. This chain's CDR3 is CASSLARSGNTIYF. Written as DNA, the CDR3 is TGTGCCAGCAGCTTAGCGAGGTCTGGAAACACCATATATTTT.

V gene TRBV6-6 combines with J gene TRBJ2-3; tentative D call: TRBD1 (5 bases). The V and J ends lost 5 bases and 4 bases respectively, with 19 bases between them. This CDR3 is 16 amino acids long. Germline-derived CDR1 and CDR2 are MNHNY and SVGAGI (reference sequence). CDR3 loop: CASSPPTAGRADTQYF. The DNA of the CDR3 is TGTGCCAGCAGTCCACCGACGGCCGGCAGGGCAGATACGCAGTATTTT.

This clone appeared a single time. This chain links TRBV10-2 with TRBJ2-7, with a weak D call TRBD2 (6 bases). CDR3 size: 13 residues. The V end lost 10 bases, the J end lost 4 bases, and 17 bases lay between the germline ends. In germline, CDR1 is WSHSY, CDR2 SAAADI. As DNA, the CDR3 is TGCGCCACCCAGGAGGGAGGTCGGTACGAGCAGTACTTC. This encodes CATQEGGRYEQYF.

This chain uses TRBV4-1 with TRBJ1-3; D is uncertain. The V end lost 2 bases, the J end lost 0 bases, and 8 bases lay between the germline ends. Germline V gives CDR1 MGHRA, CDR2 YSYEKL. CDR3 length: 15 residues. The CDR3 region is CASSQTGSSGNTIYF. The CDR3 DNA reads TGCGCCAGCAGCCAAACCGGGAGCTCTGGAAACACCATATATTTT.

A few counts support this clone. The V and J genes are TRBV28 and TRBJ1-1, with 7 bases matching TRBD1. The germline gives CDR1 MDHEN, CDR2 SYDVKM. The junction had 10 bases not matched to a gene; V was cut back by 4 bases and J by 2 bases. The CDR3 sequence is 16 residues long. CDR3 sequence reads: CASSSYGGQPNTEAFF. The CDR3, as DNA: TGTGCCAGCAGTTCCTACGGGGGACAGCCCAACACTGAAGCTTTCTTT.

This chain connects TRBV2 to TRBJ2-3, with TRBD2 matching 7 bases. Trimming removed 0 bases from V and 5 bases from J; junction bases left unmatched: 2. This CDR3 is built from 14 residues. The germline V gene has CDR1 SNHLY and CDR2 FYNNEI. In nucleotides, the CDR3 is TGTGCCAGCAGTGAAGCGGTAGCGGGAGATACGCAGTATTTT. Translation: CASSEAVAGDTQYF.

This clone was observed many times. Additional DNA sequences in this sample encode the identical CDR3. The chain combines TRBV19 with TRBJ2-1; 9 bases are a match to TRBD1. V lost 3 bases to trimming and J lost 4 bases; unmatched junction nucleotides: 1. The germline CDR1 and CDR2 sequences are LNHDA and SQIVND (reference sequence). This CDR3 comprises 14 residues. In DNA form, the CDR3 reads TGTGCCAGTAGTATTGGGACAGGGTACAATGAGCAGTTCTTC. Translation gives CASSIGTGYNEQFF.

The chain joins TRBV9 to TRBJ1-5; perhaps TRBD1 as D (6 bases). Germline CDR1 reads SGDLS; CDR2 reads YYNGEE. CDR3 length: 14 residues. V shed 3 bases and J shed 3 bases, with 10 bases lying between them. CDR3 in DNA: TGTGCCAGCAGCGCAACAGGGATCAATCAGCCCCAGCATTTT. It encodes CASSATGINQPQHF.

V usage is TRBV29-1 and J usage is TRBJ1-4; D may be TRBD1 (6 bases). Germline CDR1 is SQVTM and CDR2 is ANQGSEA. There are 13 residues in the CDR3. Trimming shortened V by 6 bases and J by 8 bases, and 16 bases separated the two germline ends. DNA of the CDR3: TGCAGCGTCTCAAGACAGGCCGAGGAAAAACTGTTTTTT. This gives the protein CSVSRQAEEKLFF.

J is TRBJ2-3 and V is TRBV7-3; D remains unclear. The CDR3 totals 14 residues. Between the trimmed V and J ends, which lost 2 bases and 0 bases, there was a span of 6 bases. Germline CDR1 reads SGHTA; CDR2 reads FQGTGA. The CDR3 DNA sequence: TGTGCCAGCAGCTTAGACACTAGCACAGATACGCAGTATTTT. Translating gives CASSLDTSTDTQYF.

V usage is TRBV13 and J usage is TRBJ2-7, with D uncertain. The CDR3 covers 13 residues. The germline V gene encodes CDR1 PRHDT and CDR2 FYEKMQ (reference sequence). V was pared by 2 bases and J by 3 bases, with 8 bases between. The CDR3 here is CASSLLSDYEQYF. The CDR3 nucleotides read TGTGCCAGCAGCTTACTTTCAGACTACGAGCAGTACTTC.

This clone was found once. DNA of the CDR3: TGCGCCAGCAGCTCCGAGCTAGCCAAAAACATTCAGTACTTC. This translates into CASSSELAKNIQYF. The chain couples TRBV5-1 to TRBJ2-4; D gene unclear. CDR1 is SGHRS, CDR2 YFSETQ, per germline. The length of the CDR3 is 14 residues. The V end was cut by 3 bases, the J end by 0 bases, with 7 bases between.

The J gene is TRBJ1-1, the V gene TRBV19; 7 nucleotides agree with TRBD1. The V and J ends lost 6 bases and 0 bases, in that order; junction bases with no gene match: 4. The CDR3 is made up of 14 amino acids. Germline CDR1 and CDR2: LNHDA and SQIVND (reference sequence). CDR3 in amino acids: CASRGDRVNTEAFF. The CDR3 region has the DNA TGTGCCAGTAGGGGAGACAGGGTGAACACTGAAGCTTTCTTT. Full variable domain (missing parts from reference TRBV19 and TRBJ1-1): DGGITQSPKYLFRKEGQNVTLSCEQNLNHDAMYWYRQDPGQGLRLIYYSQIVNDFQKGDIAEGYSVSREKKESFPLTVTSAQKNPTAFYLCASRGDRVNTEAFFGQGTRLTVV.